The 31 T cell receptor beta chains below come from one sample, sequenced in a study of blood T cells in healthy people across ages. It was with a sample-barcoded 5' primer and a J-beta primer mix that a second PCR of about 6 to 12 cycles was run. TCRdb called the 5' RACE reads again in MiXCR, with one record for every CDR3 protein. The sample has approximately 680,000 distinct CDR3 sequences; 32% are singletons. What was sequenced was blood. All receptors come from a woman of 80 years or more in good health.

A remark on this clonotype: This may arise from a read error, as a much more abundant clone is one base away. CDR3 residues: CASGQGRLSYGCTF. In DNA, the CDR3 is TGTGCCAGCGGACAGGGGCGACTAAGCTATGGCTGCACCTTC. This chain uses TRBV12-3 or TRBV12-4 with TRBJ1-2; 9 bases are a match to TRBD1. The CDR3 covers 14 residues.

Only a few counts were recorded for this clonotype. Just one base apart from a much larger clone, this may be a read error. This chain links TRBV5-1 with TRBJ2-3, with TRBD2 matching 7 bases. The V gene end was trimmed by 3 bases and the J gene end by 3 bases; junction bases not matched to a gene: 4. The CDR3 consists of 14 residues. Germline assignment: CDR1 SGHRS and CDR2 YFSETQ. The chain's CDR3 is CASSWEGRTDTQYF. The CDR3 nucleotides are TGCGCCAGCAGCTGGGAGGGGCGGACAGATACGCAGTATTTT.

This clonotype was counted once. With a much larger clone just one base away, this may be a read error. The CDR3 region has the DNA TGTGCCAGCAGCCAAGAACTCCCGGGGGCGAGAACAGATACGCACTATTTT. Its translation: CASSQELPGARTDTHYF. The gene calls are TRBV3-1 and TRBJ2-3; D assignment may be TRBD1 or TRBD2 (6 bases each). The CDR3 extends over 17 amino acids. Germline CDR1 LGHDT, CDR2 YNNKEL (reference sequence).

In regard to this clonotype: Possible read error: a much larger clone is one base away. The chain uses TRBV6-2 or TRBV6-3 and TRBJ1-2, with 7 bases matching TRBD1. The CDR3 length is 17 residues. Germline CDR1 MNHEY, CDR2 SVGEGT. CDR3 sequence: CASSYSPGQDRNYGYIF. CDR3 coding DNA: TGTGCCAGCAGTTATAGCCCTGGACAGGATCGGAACTATGGCTACATCTTC.

This clonotype occurred many times. V and J are TRBV5-1 and TRBJ2-1, with D unresolved. The CDR3 loop spans 14 amino acids. With 4 bases removed from V and 5 bases from J, the gap between germline ends came to 13 bases. CDR1 and CDR2 (germline): SGHRS, YFSETQ. In DNA form, the CDR3 reads TGCGCCAGCAGCCCCCAAGGAAGGAACAATGAGCAGTTCTTC. Amino acids: CASSPQGRNNEQFF. Using reference TRBV5-1 and TRBJ2-1 for the parts outside the CDR3, the full variable domain is KAGVTQTPRYLIKTRGQQVTLSCSPISGHRSVSWYQQTPGQGLQFLFEYFSETQRNKGNFPGRFSGRQFSNSRSEMNVSTLELGDSALYLCASSPQGRNNEQFFGPGTRLTVL.

This clonotype was observed many times. The chain has TRBV5-1 and TRBJ2-5, with D perhaps matching TRBD1 (5 bases). The CDR3 spans 12 residues. Germline V CDR1 and CDR2: SGHRS, YFSETQ. V was pared by 4 bases and J by 4 bases, with 8 bases between. CDR3 nucleotide sequence: TGCGCCAGCAGCCCTGGGGCAGAGACCCAGTACTTC. Translating gives CASSPGAETQYF.

In its sample, this clonotype was seen a few times. V is TRBV5-6 and J is TRBJ1-1; D possibly corresponds to TRBD1 (6 bases). The CDR3 totals 15 residues. Trimming pared 2 bases from V and 2 bases from J, leaving 13 bases between. CDR1 is SGHDT and CDR2 is YYEEEE in the germline V gene. DNA of the CDR3: TGTGCCAGCAGCTTTGAAGGGGGGTTAAACACTGAAGCTTTCTTT. Translated: CASSFEGGLNTEAFF.

The rearrangement joins TRBV28 to TRBJ1-6; D remains ambiguous. The germline CDR1 and CDR2 sequences are MDHEN and SYDVKM. Deletions cut 10 bases from V and 6 bases from J, with 10 bases between. CDR3 length: 12 residues. CDR3 loop: CATTVANSPLHF. DNA of the CDR3: TGTGCCACCACAGTCGCTAATTCACCCCTCCACTTT.

This clonotype has only a few counts. This rearrangement joins TRBV18 to TRBJ1-1; the match to TRBD1 covers 8 bases. The CDR3 is made up of 16 amino acids. Germline V gene data show CDR1 as KGHSH and CDR2 as LQKENI. V was clipped by 5 bases and J by 0 bases; unmatched bases: 8. CDR3 nucleotide sequence: TGTGCCAGCTCATCCCAGGGGGCCTTCATGAACACTGAAGCTTTCTTT. Translated: CASSSQGAFMNTEAFF.

This clonotype was detected a few times. The rearrangement joins TRBV20-1 to TRBJ2-2; TRBD2 might be the D (6 bases). Trimming shortened V by 2 bases and J by 1 base, and 11 bases separated the two germline ends. The length of the CDR3 is 15 residues. Germline assignment: CDR1 DFQATT and CDR2 SNEGSKA (reference sequence). CDR3 loop: CSARPPGGNTGELFF. In nucleotides, the CDR3 is TGCAGTGCTAGACCCCCCGGGGGGAACACCGGGGAGCTGTTTTTT.

V gene TRBV30 combines with J gene TRBJ1-1; D is perhaps TRBD1 (6 bases). Germline V lookup: CDR1 GTSNPN, CDR2 SVGIG (reference sequence). This CDR3 comprises 13 residues. V was cut by 3 bases and J by 7 bases, with 15 bases left in between. This CDR3 reads CAWRISGVIEAFF. In DNA form, the CDR3 reads TGTGCCTGGAGGATTTCAGGGGTAATTGAAGCTTTCTTT.

The V call is TRBV20-1, the J call TRBJ2-7; unclear D gene. Between the trimmed V and J ends, which lost 0 bases and 10 bases, there was a span of 10 bases. Germline lookup yields CDR1 DFQATT and CDR2 SNEGSKA (reference sequence). The CDR3 length is 11 residues. CDR3 in amino acids: CSARDLSNQYF. CDR3 coding DNA: TGCAGTGCTAGAGACCTTAGTAACCAGTACTTC.

The V and J genes are TRBV2 and TRBJ1-2, with TRBD1 identical over 10 bases. Losses at the gene ends were 2 bases for V and 1 base for J; bases not matched to a gene: 1. Germline V gene lookup returns CDR1 SNHLY and CDR2 FYNNEI. This CDR3 region has 15 residues. The DNA of the CDR3 is TGTGCCAGCAGTGAATGGGACAGGGGTAACTATGGCTACACCTTC. Protein: CASSEWDRGNYGYTF. Full variable domain (outside the CDR3, taken from reference TRBV2 and TRBJ1-2): EPEVTQTPSHQVTQMGQEVILRCVPISNHLYFYWYRQILGQKVEFLVSFYNNEISEKSEIFDDQFSVERPDGSNFTLKIRSTKLEDSAMYFCASSEWDRGNYGYTFGSGTRLTVV.

In its sample, this clonotype was seen a few times. A read error may explain this, as a much larger clone is one base away. This chain joins TRBV11-2 and TRBJ2-5; 11 nucleotides match TRBD2. The germline V gene has CDR1 SGHAT and CDR2 FQNNGV. Trimming cost V 5 bases and J 7 bases; bases outside gene matches: 6. This CDR3 has 14 amino acids. The CDR3 coding sequence is TGTGCCAGCAGCGTTCTAGCGGGAGGAGGGACCCAGTACTTC. This encodes CASSVLAGGGTQYF.

The gene calls are TRBV7-8 and TRBJ2-7; the D is unclear. Deletions cut 5 bases from V and 4 bases from J, with 15 bases between. The germline gives CDR1 SGHVS, CDR2 FQNEAQ. CDR3 length: 14 amino acids. The CDR3 reads CASSAREVGYEQYF. In nucleotides, the CDR3 is TGTGCCAGCAGCGCAAGAGAGGTGGGGTACGAGCAGTACTTC.

This clonotype showed up many times. V usage is TRBV10-3 and J usage is TRBJ1-2; D gene uncertain. The CDR3 consists of 12 residues. Germline V gene data show CDR1 as ENHRY and CDR2 as SYGVKD. Trimming pared 5 bases from V and 2 bases from J, leaving 6 bases between. Here the CDR3 reads CAISLTNYGYTF. The CDR3 DNA reads TGTGCCATCAGTCTAACCAACTATGGCTACACCTTC.

As concerns this clonotype: This may stem from a read error, because a much larger clone lies one nucleotide away. CDR3 in DNA: TGTGCCAGCAGTCCCCGGAGACACCGTCCCGGGCCCACAACTAATGAAAAACTGTTTTTT. It yields the protein CASSPRRHRPGPTTNEKLFF. The rearrangement uses TRBV27 and TRBJ1-4; D not certain. The V end was cut by 5 bases, the J end by 0 bases, with 25 bases between. The CDR3 totals 20 residues. Germline CDR1 is MNHEY and CDR2 is SMNVEV (reference sequence).

At least ten counts were recorded for this clonotype. The CDR3 sequence: CASSPSGGTEAFF. The CDR3 DNA follows: TGTGCCAGCAGCCCGTCAGGGGGCACTGAAGCTTTCTTT. J is TRBJ1-1 and V is TRBV7-3; 7 bases are shared with TRBD1. There are 13 residues in the CDR3. With 5 bases clipped from V and 4 bases from J, the junction kept 4 bases outside the gene matches. CDR1 and CDR2 (germline): SGHTA, FQGTGA.

V usage is TRBV20-1 and J usage is TRBJ2-4, with TRBD2 identical over 11 bases. The CDR3 consists of 18 residues. Germline values: CDR1 DFQATT, CDR2 SNEGSKA (reference sequence). Trimming removed 0 bases from V and 1 base from J; junction bases left unmatched: 8. The CDR3 loop reads CSARDVVAGGLAKNIQYF. In nucleotides, the CDR3 is TGCAGTGCTAGAGATGTGGTAGCGGGGGGGCTCGCCAAAAACATTCAGTACTTC.

This clonotype was seen repeatedly, ten times or more. The chain employs TRBV5-1 and TRBJ2-3, with unresolved D. Between the trimmed V and J ends, which lost 3 bases and 2 bases, there was a span of 10 bases. From germline, CDR1 is SGHRS and CDR2 YFSETQ. The CDR3 spans 14 residues. The CDR3 DNA reads TGCGCCAGCAGCTCATCTGACCCCACAGATACGCAGTATTTT. Amino acid sequence: CASSSSDPTDTQYF. Looking up the rest from reference TRBV5-1 and TRBJ2-3 gives the full variable domain: KAGVTQTPRYLIKTRGQQVTLSCSPISGHRSVSWYQQTPGQGLQFLFEYFSETQRNKGNFPGRFSGRQFSNSRSEMNVSTLELGDSALYLCASSSSDPTDTQYFGPGTRLTVL.

The chain is built from TRBV20-1 and TRBJ1-5, with unresolved D. Trimming removed 2 bases at V and 0 bases at J, with 20 bases between. Germline assignment: CDR1 DFQATT and CDR2 SNEGSKA (reference sequence). The CDR3 is made up of 18 amino acids. CDR3 residues: CSARRRRKTPYSNQPQHF. CDR3 sequence (DNA): TGCAGTGCTAGAAGGCGCAGGAAAACCCCCTATAGCAATCAGCCCCAGCATTTT.

This clonotype occurred many times. The chain recombines TRBV12-3 or TRBV12-4 with TRBJ2-5, with unresolved D. CDR3 length equals 13 residues. V was clipped by 5 bases and J by 1 base, with 8 bases between them. CDR3 DNA sequence: TGTGCCAGCAGTGTTATGATCCAAGAGACCCAGTACTTC. It is translated as CASSVMIQETQYF.

About this clonotype: This may arise from a read error, as a much more abundant clone is one base away. V is TRBV18 and J is TRBJ2-7; a weak D match, TRBD1 (6 bases). Trimming took off 4 bases at V and 1 base at J, with 14 bases between the two ends. This CDR3 is 15 amino acids long. Looked up from germline, CDR1 is KGHSH and CDR2 is LQKENI. CDR3 DNA: TGTGCCAGCTCACGCGCCGGACAGCCTTCCTACGAGCAGTACTTC. It encodes CASSRAGQPSYEQYF.

This clonotype showed up just a few times. The rearrangement joins TRBV2 to TRBJ1-1, with 9 nucleotides matching TRBD1. The CDR3 loop spans 14 amino acids. Germline values: CDR1 SNHLY, CDR2 FYNNEI. The J segment lost 4 bases and the V segment lost 7 bases, leaving 7 bases of the junction unmatched. The CDR3 here is CASIRDRATTEAFF. As DNA, the CDR3 is TGTGCCAGCATCCGGGACAGGGCCACCACTGAAGCTTTCTTT.

Worth noting for this clonotype: This clone may be a read error of a much larger clone one base away. V usage is TRBV12-3 or TRBV12-4 and J usage is TRBJ2-5; a possible D gene is TRBD1 (6 bases). The CDR3 extends over 13 amino acids. V was clipped by 6 bases and J by 0 bases, with 8 bases between them. CDR3 in amino acids: CASRDSNQETQYF. CDR3 DNA sequence: TGTGCCAGCAGGGACAGCAACCAAGAGACCCAGTACTTC.

Worth noting for this clonotype: This may be a read error: a much more frequent sequence differs by one nucleotide. This rearrangement joins TRBV10-3 to TRBJ1-2; D not resolved. Trimming stripped 11 bases from V and 2 bases from J, with 12 bases between. The germline CDR1 and CDR2 sequences are ENHRY and SYGVKD. This CDR3 spans 12 amino acids. The CDR3 spells CAVRTENYGYTF. The CDR3 DNA is TGTGCCGTCCGGACGGAAAACTATGGCTACACCTTC.

This clonotype was seen only a few times. This clone may be a read error of a much larger clone one base away. The J gene is TRBJ2-1, the V gene TRBV29-1; tentatively, D is TRBD1 (6 bases). Matching the DNA end better, TRBJ2-7 makes the J call doubtful. Per the germline V gene, CDR1 is SQVTM and CDR2 is ANQGSEA. The CDR3 contains 14 residues. CDR3 residues: CSVVRQGNYNEQYF. The CDR3 DNA is TGCAGCGTTGTACGGCAGGGGAACTACAATGAGCAGTACTTC.

A note on this clonotype: Mismatch with germline at one junction end may stem from a read error. The J gene is TRBJ2-1, the V gene TRBV7-2; the match to TRBD2 covers 11 bases. The germline CDR1 and CDR2 sequences are SGHTA and FQGNSA. The CDR3 has 18 amino acids. The CDR3 bases are TGCGCCAGCAGCTTAGTCAACCAACTAGCGGGGGCAGGGGGTGAGCAGTTCTTC. Protein: CASSLVNQLAGAGGEQFF. Full variable domain (outside the CDR3, taken from reference TRBV7-2 and TRBJ2-1): GAGVSQSPSNKVTEKGKDVELRCDPISGHTALYWYRQSLGQGLEFLIYFQGNSAPDKSGLPSDRFSAERTGGSVSTLTIQRTQQEDSAVYLCASSLVNQLAGAGGEQFFGPGTRLTVL.

J is TRBJ1-1 and V is TRBV5-6; D gene uncertain. V was trimmed by 2 bases and J by 2 bases, leaving 16 bases between them. The germline CDR1 and CDR2 sequences are SGHDT and YYEEEE. The CDR3 extends over 16 amino acids. This chain's CDR3 is CASSFLWGGPNTEAFF. CDR3 bases: TGTGCCAGCAGCTTTCTCTGGGGAGGGCCTAACACTGAAGCTTTCTTT.

J is TRBJ2-5 and V is TRBV4-1; possibly TRBD1 for D (5 bases). The CDR3 contains 15 residues. Germline V lookup: CDR1 MGHRA, CDR2 YSYEKL. The germline V and J ends were trimmed by 4 bases and 5 bases, with 17 bases remaining between them. The DNA for the CDR3 is TGCGCCAGCAGCCCAACCCCAGGGCCCGGGGAGACCCAGTACTTC. The encoded protein is CASSPTPGPGETQYF.

The chain employs TRBV20-1 and TRBJ2-1; 7 bases match TRBD2. J lost 7 bases, V lost 0 bases, and 6 bases had no gene match. The V gene's germline CDR1 is DFQATT and CDR2 SNEGSKA (reference sequence). The length of the CDR3 is 14 residues. The CDR3 DNA follows: TGCAGTGCTAGAGATAGGACTAGGGGTAATGAGCAGTTCTTC. Amino acid sequence: CSARDRTRGNEQFF.